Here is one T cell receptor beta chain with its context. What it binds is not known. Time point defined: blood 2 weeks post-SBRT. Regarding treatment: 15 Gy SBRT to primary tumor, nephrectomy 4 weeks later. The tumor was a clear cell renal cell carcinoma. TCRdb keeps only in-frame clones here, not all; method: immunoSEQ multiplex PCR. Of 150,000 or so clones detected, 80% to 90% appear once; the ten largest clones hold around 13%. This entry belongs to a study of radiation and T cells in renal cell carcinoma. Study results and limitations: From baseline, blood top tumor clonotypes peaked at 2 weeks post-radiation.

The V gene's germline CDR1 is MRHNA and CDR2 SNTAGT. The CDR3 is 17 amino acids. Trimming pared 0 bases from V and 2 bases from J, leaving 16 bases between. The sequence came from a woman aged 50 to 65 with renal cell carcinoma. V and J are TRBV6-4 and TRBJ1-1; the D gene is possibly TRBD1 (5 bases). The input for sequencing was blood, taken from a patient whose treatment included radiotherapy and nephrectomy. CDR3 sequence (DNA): TGTGCCAGCAGTGACTCCCCCGTGGGACCGAGCAACACTGAAGCTTTCTTT. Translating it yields CASSDSPVGPSNTEAFF.